This is a list of T cell receptor beta chains from one sample in a study of beta chain features in type 1 diabetes. Repertoires were generated with immunoSEQ multiplex PCR, while TCRdb's copy carries only in-frame clones and drops some. The data hold 200,000 to 250,000 clones, with around 65% observed a single time. Material: naive CD4+ T cells from blood. All receptors come from a man aged 25 to 40 in good health. CDR3s include the opening cysteine and the closing phenylalanine or tryptophan. The order of the fields is clone size, V gene, D gene, J gene, CDR3 protein, CDR3 DNA. The D gene is left open where the match is weak. Clone size appears in some rows only: once, few, many, or a class for an expanded clone.

clone size: few; V gene: TRBV9; D gene: TRBD2; J gene: TRBJ2-1; CDR3 protein: CASSPSGNEQFF; CDR3 DNA: TGTGCCAGCAGTCCTAGCGGCAATGAGCAGTTCTTC
clone size: NA; V gene: TRBV9; D gene: TRBD2; J gene: TRBJ2-1; CDR3 protein: CASSPRVAGYNEQFF; CDR3 DNA: TGTGCCAGCAGCCCCAGGGTAGCGGGGTACAATGAGCAGTTCTTC
clone size: NA; V gene: TRBV19; D gene: NA; J gene: TRBJ2-1; CDR3 protein: CASSINYNEQFF; CDR3 DNA: TGTGCCAGTAGTATCAACTACAATGAGCAGTTCTTC
clone size: NA; V gene: TRBV1; D gene: NA; J gene: TRBJ2-7; CDR3 protein: CTSSQASKGRGIYEQYF; CDR3 DNA: TGCACCAGCAGCCAAGCCTCAAAGGGCAGGGGGATATACGAGCAGTACTTC
clone size: once; V gene: TRBV29-1; D gene: TRBD1; J gene: TRBJ2-1; CDR3 protein: CSLTGMANNEQFF; CDR3 DNA: TGCAGCCTGACAGGGATGGCCAACAATGAGCAGTTCTTC
clone size: once; V gene: TRBV18; D gene: NA; J gene: TRBJ2-5; CDR3 protein: CASSPLSETQYF; CDR3 DNA: TGTGCCAGCTCACCACTTTCCGAGACCCAGTACTTC
clone size: NA; V gene: TRBV10-3; D gene: NA; J gene: TRBJ2-1; CDR3 protein: CAISEESIAQFF; CDR3 DNA: TGTGCCATCAGTGAAGAGAGTATTGCGCAGTTCTTC
clone size: few; V gene: TRBV9; D gene: NA; J gene: TRBJ2-3; CDR3 protein: CASSVGASFPDTQYF; CDR3 DNA: TGTGCCAGCAGCGTAGGAGCTTCGTTCCCAGATACGCAGTATTTT
clone size: NA; V gene: TRBV11-2; D gene: NA; J gene: TRBJ2-1; CDR3 protein: CASSRGPNYNEQFF; CDR3 DNA: TGTGCCAGCAGCCGAGGGCCGAACTACAATGAGCAGTTCTTC
clone size: NA; V gene: TRBV20-1; D gene: NA; J gene: TRBJ2-5; CDR3 protein: CSATQAQYF; CDR3 DNA: TGCAGTGCTACACAGGCCCAGTACTTC
clone size: NA; V gene: TRBV27; D gene: NA; J gene: TRBJ2-7; CDR3 protein: CASSLQGSYEQYF; CDR3 DNA: TGTGCCAGCAGTTTACAGGGATCCTACGAGCAGTACTTC
clone size: NA; V gene: TRBV30; D gene: NA; J gene: TRBJ1-2; CDR3 protein: CAWRKTDGNYGYTF; CDR3 DNA: TGTGCCTGGAGGAAGACGGACGGGAACTATGGCTACACCTTC
clone size: NA; V gene: TRBV6-5; D gene: TRBD1; J gene: TRBJ2-7; CDR3 protein: CASSYRQGYEQYF; CDR3 DNA: TGTGCCAGCAGTTACCGACAGGGCTACGAGCAGTACTTC
clone size: few; V gene: TRBV7-2; D gene: NA; J gene: TRBJ1-1; CDR3 protein: CASSLNRGDGAFF; CDR3 DNA: TGTGCCAGCAGCTTGAATAGGGGGGACGGAGCTTTCTTT
clone size: NA; V gene: TRBV4-3; D gene: TRBD2; J gene: TRBJ2-7; CDR3 protein: CASSHSSGTYEQYF; CDR3 DNA: TGCGCCAGCAGCCATTCTAGCGGAACCTACGAGCAGTACTTC
clone size: NA; V gene: TRBV29-1; D gene: NA; J gene: TRBJ2-1; CDR3 protein: CSVGQLRGNEQFF; CDR3 DNA: TGCAGCGTTGGACAGCTGCGGGGAAATGAGCAGTTCTTC
clone size: NA; V gene: TRBV30; D gene: TRBD2; J gene: TRBJ2-3; CDR3 protein: CAWSRGRTDTQYF; CDR3 DNA: TGTGCCTGGAGTCGCGGGAGAACAGATACGCAGTATTTT
clone size: NA; V gene: TRBV29-1; D gene: NA; J gene: TRBJ2-1; CDR3 protein: CSVEEYNEQFF; CDR3 DNA: TGCAGCGTGGAGGAATACAATGAGCAGTTCTTC
clone size: few; V gene: TRBV15; D gene: NA; J gene: TRBJ2-3; CDR3 protein: CATSRAGRDTQYF; CDR3 DNA: TGTGCCACCAGCAGAGCGGGGAGAGATACGCAGTATTTT
clone size: NA; V gene: TRBV18; D gene: TRBD1; J gene: TRBJ2-7; CDR3 protein: CASSPGQGVSYEQYF; CDR3 DNA: TGTGCCAGCTCCCCGGGACAGGGGGTTTCCTACGAGCAGTACTTC
clone size: once; V gene: TRBV5-1; D gene: NA; J gene: TRBJ2-3; CDR3 protein: CASSLVSDTQYF; CDR3 DNA: TGCGCCAGCAGCTTGGTTTCTGATACGCAGTATTTT
clone size: NA; V gene: TRBV2; D gene: NA; J gene: TRBJ2-7; CDR3 protein: CASSERYEQYF; CDR3 DNA: TGTGCCAGCAGTGAAAGGTACGAGCAGTACTTC
clone size: NA; V gene: TRBV29-1; D gene: NA; J gene: TRBJ2-1; CDR3 protein: CSLGGLSIYNEQFF; CDR3 DNA: TGCAGCCTAGGAGGGCTAAGCATTTACAATGAGCAGTTCTTC
clone size: NA; V gene: TRBV5-1; D gene: NA; J gene: TRBJ2-7; CDR3 protein: CASSSGGRGSSYEQYF; CDR3 DNA: TGCGCCAGCAGCTCCGGAGGGCGGGGCAGCTCCTACGAGCAGTACTTC
clone size: NA; V gene: TRBV2; D gene: NA; J gene: TRBJ2-5; CDR3 protein: CASSQETQYF; CDR3 DNA: TGTGCCAGCAGTCAAGAGACCCAGTACTTC
clone size: NA; V gene: TRBV7-2; D gene: TRBD2; J gene: TRBJ2-1; CDR3 protein: CASSFGTSNNEQFF; CDR3 DNA: TGTGCCAGCAGCTTCGGGACTAGTAACAATGAGCAGTTCTTC
clone size: NA; V gene: TRBV7-2; D gene: NA; J gene: TRBJ2-3; CDR3 protein: CASSQAGGLDTQYF; CDR3 DNA: TGTGCCAGCAGCCAAGCGGGCGGTCTGGATACGCAGTATTTT
clone size: NA; V gene: TRBV10-3; D gene: NA; J gene: TRBJ2-5; CDR3 protein: CAISEARERETQYF; CDR3 DNA: TGTGCCATCAGTGAAGCCAGGGAAAGAGAGACCCAGTACTTC
clone size: NA; V gene: TRBV29-1; D gene: NA; J gene: TRBJ2-1; CDR3 protein: CSVTGHLRLSYNEQFF; CDR3 DNA: TGCAGCGTCACAGGACACCTTCGCCTTTCCTACAATGAGCAGTTCTTC
clone size: NA; V gene: TRBV20-1; D gene: NA; J gene: TRBJ1-2; CDR3 protein: CSASSLNGYTF; CDR3 DNA: TGCAGTGCTAGTTCACTGAATGGCTACACCTTC
clone size: once; V gene: TRBV30; D gene: NA; J gene: TRBJ1-5; CDR3 protein: CAWSVSQNQPQHF; CDR3 DNA: TGTGCCTGGAGTGTGTCGCAAAATCAGCCCCAGCATTTT
clone size: NA; V gene: TRBV5-4; D gene: NA; J gene: TRBJ2-6; CDR3 protein: CASSRTRVYTGANVLTF; CDR3 DNA: TGTGCCAGCAGCCGCACTAGAGTTTATACTGGGGCCAACGTCCTGACTTTC
clone size: NA; V gene: TRBV29-1; D gene: TRBD2; J gene: TRBJ2-1; CDR3 protein: CSVELAGGLYNEQFF; CDR3 DNA: TGCAGCGTTGAATTAGCGGGGGGGCTCTACAATGAGCAGTTCTTC
clone size: NA; V gene: TRBV10-3; D gene: NA; J gene: TRBJ2-7; CDR3 protein: CAISEEGYEQYF; CDR3 DNA: TGTGCCATCAGTGAGGAGGGTTACGAGCAGTACTTC
clone size: few; V gene: TRBV29-1; D gene: NA; J gene: TRBJ2-5; CDR3 protein: CSVLDPYQETQYF; CDR3 DNA: TGCAGCGTTTTGGACCCGTACCAAGAGACCCAGTACTTC
clone size: NA; V gene: TRBV9; D gene: NA; J gene: TRBJ2-4; CDR3 protein: CASSAQTTEDRSKNIQYF; CDR3 DNA: TGTGCCAGCAGCGCCCAAACTACAGAGGATAGATCCAAAAACATTCAGTACTTC
clone size: NA; V gene: TRBV7-9; D gene: NA; J gene: TRBJ1-1; CDR3 protein: CASSLAEGRSTEAFF; CDR3 DNA: TGTGCCAGCAGCTTAGCGGAGGGGCGGAGCACTGAAGCTTTCTTT
clone size: NA; V gene: TRBV30; D gene: TRBD2; J gene: TRBJ2-5; CDR3 protein: CAWSVLAGPTQYF; CDR3 DNA: TGTGCCTGGAGTGTACTAGCGGGGCCGACCCAGTACTTC
clone size: NA; V gene: TRBV9; D gene: NA; J gene: TRBJ2-1; CDR3 protein: CASSVVGAPIKEQFF; CDR3 DNA: TGTGCCAGCAGCGTAGTGGGGGCCCCCATAAAGGAGCAGTTCTTC
clone size: NA; V gene: TRBV30; D gene: TRBD1; J gene: TRBJ2-5; CDR3 protein: CAWSVQGAGETQYF; CDR3 DNA: TGTGCCTGGAGTGTGCAGGGGGCTGGGGAGACCCAGTACTTC
clone size: NA; V gene: TRBV5-1; D gene: TRBD2; J gene: TRBJ2-3; CDR3 protein: CASSLFTSGSTDTQYF; CDR3 DNA: TGCGCCAGCAGCTTGTTCACTAGCGGAAGCACAGATACGCAGTATTTT
clone size: NA; V gene: TRBV6-1; D gene: NA; J gene: TRBJ2-1; CDR3 protein: CASSEFGQGTYNEQFF; CDR3 DNA: TGTGCCAGCAGTGAATTCGGTCAGGGGACGTACAATGAGCAGTTCTTC
clone size: few; V gene: TRBV2; D gene: TRBD2; J gene: TRBJ2-5; CDR3 protein: CASRGEGTQYF; CDR3 DNA: TGTGCCAGCAGAGGGGAGGGGACCCAGTACTTC
clone size: NA; V gene: TRBV5-4; D gene: TRBD2; J gene: TRBJ2-7; CDR3 protein: CASSQAGTTLYEQYF; CDR3 DNA: TGTGCCAGCAGCCAAGCCGGGACTACCTTATACGAGCAGTACTTC
clone size: NA; V gene: TRBV9; D gene: TRBD2; J gene: TRBJ2-4; CDR3 protein: CASSVTGTSGSFGAKNIQYF; CDR3 DNA: TGTGCCAGCAGCGTTACCGGGACTAGCGGGAGTTTTGGAGCCAAAAACATTCAGTACTTC
clone size: NA; V gene: TRBV9; D gene: NA; J gene: TRBJ2-1; CDR3 protein: CASSVVRTDYNEQFF; CDR3 DNA: TGTGCCAGCAGCGTAGTTAGGACAGACTACAATGAGCAGTTCTTC
clone size: NA; V gene: TRBV2; D gene: NA; J gene: TRBJ1-4; CDR3 protein: CASRTGDQTTNEKLFF; CDR3 DNA: TGTGCCAGCAGGACAGGCGATCAAACAACTAATGAAAAACTGTTTTTT
clone size: NA; V gene: TRBV18; D gene: NA; J gene: TRBJ2-3; CDR3 protein: CASSPGADTQYF; CDR3 DNA: TGTGCCAGCTCACCAGGGGCAGATACGCAGTATTTT
clone size: few; V gene: TRBV2; D gene: TRBD1; J gene: TRBJ1-1; CDR3 protein: CASSGTGGNTEAFF; CDR3 DNA: TGTGCCAGCAGTGGGACAGGGGGGAACACTGAAGCTTTCTTT
clone size: few; V gene: TRBV2; D gene: NA; J gene: TRBJ2-2; CDR3 protein: CATRQNTGELFF; CDR3 DNA: TGTGCTACCAGACAGAACACCGGGGAGCTGTTTTTT
clone size: NA; V gene: TRBV7-9; D gene: NA; J gene: TRBJ2-1; CDR3 protein: CASSLDSYNEQFF; CDR3 DNA: TGTGCCAGCAGCTTAGACAGTTACAATGAGCAGTTCTTC
clone size: NA; V gene: TRBV6-6; D gene: NA; J gene: TRBJ2-3; CDR3 protein: CASRSGSTDTQYF; CDR3 DNA: TGTGCCAGCAGAAGCGGCAGCACAGATACGCAGTATTTT
clone size: NA; V gene: TRBV5-4; D gene: NA; J gene: TRBJ1-1; CDR3 protein: CASSTATNTEAFF; CDR3 DNA: TGTGCCAGCAGCACGGCCACGAACACTGAAGCTTTCTTT
clone size: once; V gene: TRBV25-1; D gene: NA; J gene: TRBJ2-1; CDR3 protein: CASSEPGDNEQFF; CDR3 DNA: TGTGCCAGCAGTGAACCGGGGGACAATGAGCAGTTCTTC
clone size: NA; V gene: TRBV15; D gene: TRBD2; J gene: TRBJ2-5; CDR3 protein: CATSGGSGRGQETQYF; CDR3 DNA: TGTGCCACCAGCGGGGGTAGCGGGAGGGGTCAAGAGACCCAGTACTTC